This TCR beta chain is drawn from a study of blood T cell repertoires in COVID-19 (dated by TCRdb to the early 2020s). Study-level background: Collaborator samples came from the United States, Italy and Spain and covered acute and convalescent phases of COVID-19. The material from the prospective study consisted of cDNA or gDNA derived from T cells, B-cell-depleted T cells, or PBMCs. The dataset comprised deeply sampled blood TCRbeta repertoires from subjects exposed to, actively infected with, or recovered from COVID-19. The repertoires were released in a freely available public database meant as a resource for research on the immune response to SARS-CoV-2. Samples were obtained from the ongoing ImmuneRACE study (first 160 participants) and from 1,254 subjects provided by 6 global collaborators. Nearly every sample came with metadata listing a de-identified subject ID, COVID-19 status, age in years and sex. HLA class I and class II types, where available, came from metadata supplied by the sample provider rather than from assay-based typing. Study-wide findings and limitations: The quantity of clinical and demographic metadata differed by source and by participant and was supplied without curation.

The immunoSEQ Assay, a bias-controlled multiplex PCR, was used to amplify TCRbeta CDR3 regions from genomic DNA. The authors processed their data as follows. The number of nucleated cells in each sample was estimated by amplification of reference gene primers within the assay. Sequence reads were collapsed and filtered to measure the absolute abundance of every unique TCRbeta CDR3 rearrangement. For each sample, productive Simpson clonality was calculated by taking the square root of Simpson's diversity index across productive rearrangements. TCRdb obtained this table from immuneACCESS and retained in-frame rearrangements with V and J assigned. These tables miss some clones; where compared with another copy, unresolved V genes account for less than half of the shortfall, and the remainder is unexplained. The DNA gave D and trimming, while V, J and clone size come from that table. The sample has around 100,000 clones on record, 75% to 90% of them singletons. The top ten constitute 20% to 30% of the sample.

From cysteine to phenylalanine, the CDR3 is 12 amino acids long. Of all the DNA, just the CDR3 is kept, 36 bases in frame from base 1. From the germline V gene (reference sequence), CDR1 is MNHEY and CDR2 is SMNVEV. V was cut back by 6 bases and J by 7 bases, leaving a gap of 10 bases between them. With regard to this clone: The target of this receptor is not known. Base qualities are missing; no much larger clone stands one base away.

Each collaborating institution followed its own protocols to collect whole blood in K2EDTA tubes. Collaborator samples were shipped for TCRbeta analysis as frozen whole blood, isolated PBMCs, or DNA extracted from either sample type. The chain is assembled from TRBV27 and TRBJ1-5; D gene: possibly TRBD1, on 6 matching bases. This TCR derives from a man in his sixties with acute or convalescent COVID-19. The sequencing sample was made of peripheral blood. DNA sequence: TGTGCCAGCAGATCAGGGGACCAGCCCCAGCATTTT. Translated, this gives CASRSGDQPQHF.